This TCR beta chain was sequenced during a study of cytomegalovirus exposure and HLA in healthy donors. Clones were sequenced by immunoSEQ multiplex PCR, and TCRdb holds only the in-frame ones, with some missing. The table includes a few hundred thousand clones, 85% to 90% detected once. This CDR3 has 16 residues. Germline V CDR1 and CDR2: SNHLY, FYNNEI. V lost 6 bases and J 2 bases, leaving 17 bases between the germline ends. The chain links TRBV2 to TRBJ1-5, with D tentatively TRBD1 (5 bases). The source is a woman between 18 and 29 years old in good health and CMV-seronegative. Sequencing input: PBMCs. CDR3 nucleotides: TGTGCCAGCAGCGACTCGGGGGGGGTAGGCAATCAGCCCCAGCATTTT. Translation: CASSDSGGVGNQPQHF.